The T cell receptor (beta chain) under discussion was sequenced for a study of CD8 T cells in Susac syndrome. The multiple sclerosis control cohort comprised treatment-naive individuals presenting with stable or active relapsing-remitting disease. The RNA input was roughly 0.45 to 1 ug, and it was reverse transcribed with random hexamers. Amplification of TCR beta CDR3 used immunoSEQ multiplex PCR across 54 Vbeta and 13 Jbeta. From the immunoSEQ multiplex PCR reads, TCRdb called clonotypes with MiXCR, one entry per CDR3 protein. The top ten clones hold about 0.12% of a sample with about 430,000 distinct CDR3 sequences, approximately 85% of them seen once. The specimen was CD8+ T cells from PBMCs. The sequence was collected from a human donor with multiple sclerosis.

The CDR3: CASSLAQTGGGEKLFF. CDR3 nucleotides: TGCGCCAGCAGCTTGGCGCAGACCGGGGGAGGGGAAAAACTGTTTTTT. This rearrangement joins TRBV5-1 to TRBJ1-4; TRBD1 might be the D (5 bases). Germline assignment: CDR1 SGHRS and CDR2 YFSETQ. The CDR3 runs 16 residues. V shed 0 bases and J shed 8 bases, with 17 bases lying between them.